This T cell receptor (beta chain) was recorded in a study of regulatory T cells in long-lasting Graves disease (dated by TCRdb to 2020 to 2023). For the study in its entirety: Newly diagnosed Graves' disease patients had taken antithyroid drugs for less than 3 months. Patients with persistent Graves' disease were compared with patients with newly diagnosed Graves' disease using TCR sequencing and RNA sequencing of peripheral blood. The study was registered as a clinical trial and conducted in China. A total of around 35 samples underwent TCR sequencing, from about 13 patients with persistent Graves' disease and 20 patients with newly diagnosed Graves' disease. Summary of the overall study and its limitations: Sequencing and analysis were restricted to the TCR beta chain. TRBV28, TRBJ1-2 and TRBJ2-5 were preferentially used in persistent disease, while TRBV20-1 and TRBJ2-1 were favored in newly diagnosed disease. Persistent Graves' disease patients showed lower TCR Shannon entropy and fewer highly expanded clones than newly diagnosed patients, suggesting clonal expansion. The authors noted that the small sample size was a limitation that may lower accuracy. Persistent patients shared more public clonotypes among themselves (around 3,000) than newly diagnosed patients did (approximately 900). Because the primary lesion, thyroid tissue, could not be accessed, the study looked at peripheral blood alone.

There are many counts of this clonotype. Its antigen is still unknown. No quality values exist for individual bases; no much larger clone is one base distant. The library was generated by multiplex PCR. The listed sequencing device is Illumina HiSeq 4000. iRepertoire HTBI primers and Arm-PCR amplification of CDR3 regions were used to construct TCR beta libraries. Gel purification was performed on PCR products prior to sequencing. From the authors' description of their analysis: Gene usage analysis of CDR3 amino acid clonotypes relied on the approximately 62 TRBV and 13 to 15 TRBJ segments identified across samples. COPE and FqMerger were used to merge the filtered high-quality paired reads into contigs. BLAST was used to align contigs to IMGT TRBV, TRBD and TRBJ reference genes, and CDR3 was defined according to IMGT. Clonotypes above 0.1% frequency were classified as highly expanded clones. Shannon entropy served as the measure of repertoire diversity, while the Gini coefficient captured V-J evenness. Public clonotypes were defined as clonotypes shared by more than one individual. The public reads were run again by TCRdb, first through fastp at Q25 and then through MiXCR, and only productive beta chains were kept. CDR3 protein duplicates are merged, each entry listing the most common genes and DNA. The V and J calls and clone size are TCRdb's, not the authors'. The sample has 200,000 to 250,000 distinct CDR3 sequences on record, approximately 18% of them singletons. Jointly, the top ten make up 12% of the sample.

The sample's time point, from its label and the paper: newly diagnosed GD, antithyroid drugs for less than 3 months. RNA was extracted from PBMCs in TRIzol for both TCR sequencing and RNA sequencing. The diagnosis of Graves' disease was made according to American Thyroid Association guidelines. Patients for the study were recruited at an endocrinology department in Xi'an, China. From each patient, around 9.3 milliliters of peripheral blood was collected into an EDTA anticoagulant tube. PBMCs were isolated by Ficoll Paque Plus density gradient separation without further T cell sorting. An Agilent 2100 Bioanalyzer and agarose gel were used to assess RNA quality, and a NanoDrop 2000 was used to measure RNA concentration. V is cut back by 1 base and J by 3 bases, with 3 bases in the junction unmatched. CDR1 and CDR2 were assigned from the germline V gene (reference sequence) as GTSNPN and SVGIG. Measured from the cysteine to the phenylalanine, the CDR3 is 13 residues long. Only CDR3 DNA remains: 39 bases, in frame from the first base.

These records were also assigned to another study, of T cells in Graves' hyperthyroidism and ophthalmopathy. Looking at the second paper: A patient counted as having stable Graves' hyperthyroidism if no progression to ophthalmopathy occurred over 18 months of follow-up. Hyperthyroidism patients were aged 18 to 65 years and newly diagnosed, with disease duration of less than 2 months. The study excluded patients with uncontrolled infections, other autoimmune diseases, pregnancy or lactation. Diagnoses were established on the basis of clinical symptoms, serum thyroxine and TRAb, thyroid ultrasound, and orbital computed tomography. For the first round of RT-PCR on the TCR CDR3, the HTBI primer set was used together with the Qiagen OneStep RT-PCR kit. Most expanded thyroid clonotypes (frequency above 0.001) were also detected in blood, a finding suggesting that blood repertoires may reflect thyroid immune responses. A model built on a 13 V-J signature distinguished ophthalmopathy from stable hyperthyroidism, reaching 85% to 90% sensitivity and around 81% specificity in cross-validation and 80%/75% in testing. In validation, progression to ophthalmopathy was predicted by the model with 65% to 71% sensitivity and approximately 78% specificity, a median of roughly 6.4 months before onset. To identify distinguishing TCR V-J signatures, a discovery cohort of roughly 100 patients was used, comprising 43 with Graves' ophthalmopathy and 57 with stable Graves' hyperthyroidism. An independent validation cohort of 18 to 20 hyperthyroidism patients and about 15 patients who later progressed to ophthalmopathy tested prospective prediction of ophthalmopathy. The 80 to 100 discovery patients were randomly divided into training and test sets at a 7:3 ratio. Thyroid tissue and blood T-cell repertoires from six or seven Graves' hyperthyroidism patients were also compared in the study. After blood sampling, hyperthyroidism patients were treated with methimazole at a starting dose of 30 mg daily, and ophthalmopathy patients were treated with high-dose intravenous methylprednisolone. A second multiplex PCR round built the libraries, followed by size selection and purification. Sequencing of the libraries was done on an Illumina HiSeq2000 using paired-end 100 bp reads. SOAPnuke was used to process the raw data, removing reads that contained adapters or uncalled bases, had a mean Phred below 15, or lacked an exact match to the constant primer or identifier. High-quality paired reads were merged using COPE v1.2.5, and each unique nucleotide sequence was defined as a clonotype. Clonotypes were aligned to IMGT TRBV, TRBD and TRBJ reference segments using MiTCR v1.1. The analysis was restricted to V-J combinations with a frequency above 0.0001, which together covered 98% to 99.2% of the repertoires. A TCS score was defined as the ratio of F50 (clonal expansion) to E x V (chaos), with BLOSUM62-based TCRdist applied between CDR3 peptides within each V-J. Welch's t-statistics and random forest reduced 450 to 600 V-J features to around 14, which were used in a naive Bayes classifier (R e1071). No statistical method was used to set the sample size in advance, and investigators knew the group allocation. The paper describes TCR Vbeta CDR3 sequencing of 120 to 150 peripheral blood samples, made up of 43 ophthalmopathy patients, 70 to 75 hyperthyroidism patients and 17 progressor patients.

The receptor chain draws on TRBV30 and TRBJ2-7; a stretch of 7 junction bases matches TRBD2. The sequencing used peripheral blood mononuclear cells (PBMCs), collected at new diagnosis, from a patient treated with antithyroid drugs. The receptor's source is a woman aged 30 to 39 with Graves disease. Donor details come from another sample of the same person, matched by shared clones. CDR3 protein: CAWSASGGYEQYF. Read as DNA, the sequence is TGTGCCTGGAGTGCCTCGGGAGGCTACGAGCAGTACTTC.